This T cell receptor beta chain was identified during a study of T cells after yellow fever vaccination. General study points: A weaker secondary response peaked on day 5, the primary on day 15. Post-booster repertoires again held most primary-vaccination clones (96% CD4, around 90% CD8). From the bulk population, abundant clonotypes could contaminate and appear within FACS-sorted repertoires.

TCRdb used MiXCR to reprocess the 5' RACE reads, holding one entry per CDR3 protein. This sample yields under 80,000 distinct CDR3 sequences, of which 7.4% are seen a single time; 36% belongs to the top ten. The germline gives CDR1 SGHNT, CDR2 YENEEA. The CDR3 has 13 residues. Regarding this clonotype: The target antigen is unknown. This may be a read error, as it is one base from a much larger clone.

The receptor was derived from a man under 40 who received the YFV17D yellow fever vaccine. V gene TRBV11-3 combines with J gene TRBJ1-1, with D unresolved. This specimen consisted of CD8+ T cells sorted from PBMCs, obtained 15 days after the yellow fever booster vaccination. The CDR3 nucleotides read TGTGCCAGCGGCTTACTGTCTGGGACTGAAGCTTTCTTT. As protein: CASGLLSGTEAFF.